The 20 T cell receptor beta chains below come from one sample, sequenced in a study of blood T cell repertoires in COVID-19. Only in-frame clones appear in the TCRdb table, and some are missing; sequencing was by immunoSEQ multiplex PCR. The sample consists of about 100,000 clones, approximately 90% of them appearing once. The specimen sequenced was peripheral blood. The receptor set was obtained from a human donor with COVID-19, enrolled during active disease. The donor label of this sample is uncertain.

This rearrangement joins TRBV18 to TRBJ1-3; tentative D call: TRBD1 (5 bases). The germline V and J ends were trimmed by 3 bases and 8 bases, with 11 bases remaining between them. Germline V lookup: CDR1 KGHSH, CDR2 LQKENI. The length of the CDR3 is 13 residues. CDR3 sequence reads: CASSPIGVDTIYF. The CDR3 nucleotides are TGTGCCAGCTCACCTATAGGGGTGGACACCATATATTTT. Variable domain in full (rest from reference TRBV18 and TRBJ1-3): NAGVMQNPRHLVRRRGQEARLRCSPMKGHSHVYWYRQLPEEGLKFMVYLQKENIIDESGMPKERFSAEFPKEGPSILRIQQVVRGDSAAYFCASSPIGVDTIYFGEGSWLTVV.

The genes are TRBV5-6 and TRBJ2-7, with TRBD1 identical over 12 bases. This CDR3 comprises 15 residues. Germline V gives CDR1 SGHDT, CDR2 YYEEEE. V lost 4 bases and J lost 9; bases outside the gene matches: 11. The CDR3 protein is CASSRRTGTGGGQYF. The CDR3 coding sequence is TGTGCCAGCAGCCGTAGAACCGGGACAGGGGGCGGGCAGTACTTC.

This chain connects TRBV19 to TRBJ1-4, with 9 positions matching TRBD1. Germline trimming cut 4 bases from V and 0 bases from J; bases unmatched to any gene: 18. This CDR3 has 21 amino acids. Germline CDR1 and CDR2: LNHDA and SQIVND (reference sequence). The CDR3 bases are TGTGCCAGTAGTACTGGCCTCCTACTAGGACAGGGGACGGCAACTAATGAAAAACTGTTTTTT. The encoded protein is CASSTGLLLGQGTATNEKLFF.

The V gene is TRBV28, the J gene TRBJ1-1; D is possibly TRBD1 (5 bases). The CDR3 is 14 residues long. Germline V lookup: CDR1 MDHEN, CDR2 SYDVKM. V lost 2 bases and J lost 1, with 8 bases in between. CDR3: CASSLPGQNTEAFF. CDR3 in DNA: TGTGCCAGCAGTTTACCAGGGCAGAACACTGAAGCTTTCTTT.

This clone was picked up one time. The chain uses TRBV11-2 and TRBJ1-2, with 8 bases that match TRBD1. The germline CDR1 and CDR2 sequences are SGHAT and FQNNGV. The CDR3 is made up of 13 amino acids. The junction had 0 bases not matched to a gene; V was cut back by 0 bases and J by 6 bases. CDR3 loop: CASSLDRGHGYTF. The CDR3 DNA sequence: TGTGCCAGCAGCTTAGACAGGGGGCATGGCTACACCTTC.

The J gene is TRBJ2-3, the V gene TRBV5-1, with 8 nucleotides matching TRBD2. The CDR3 extends over 14 amino acids. Germline-derived CDR1 and CDR2 are SGHRS and YFSETQ. V trimming: 2 bases; J trimming: 8 bases; junction bases outside the gene matches: 7. The CDR3 reads CASSFSAGEGTQYF. The DNA for the CDR3 is TGCGCCAGCAGCTTTTCAGCGGGAGAGGGTACGCAGTATTTT.

The chain is built from TRBV29-1 and TRBJ1-1, with D perhaps matching TRBD1 (5 bases). V dropped 5 bases and J dropped 2 bases, with 12 bases sitting between them. Germline V gives CDR1 SQVTM, CDR2 ANQGSEA. This CDR3 has 13 amino acids. DNA of the CDR3: TGCAGCGTTAATGTAGGGGCCAACACTGAAGCTTTCTTT. This codes for CSVNVGANTEAFF.

The chain employs TRBV5-1 and TRBJ2-1, with D possibly being TRBD1 (6 bases). Trimming left V 0 bases short and J 2 bases short, with 9 bases between. Germline lookup yields CDR1 SGHRS and CDR2 YFSETQ. There are 15 residues in the CDR3. The CDR3 reads CASSLGRTAYNEQFF. CDR3 DNA: TGCGCCAGCAGCTTGGGCCGGACAGCCTACAATGAGCAGTTCTTC.

This chain links TRBV7-9 with TRBJ2-3; 13 bases line up with TRBD2. Germline V gene sequence: CDR1 SEHNR, CDR2 FQNEAQ (reference sequence). The V and J ends lost 5 bases and 2 bases, in that order; junction bases with no gene match: 7. The CDR3 is 17 amino acids. This chain's CDR3 is CASSPRGLAGVTDTQYF. CDR3 DNA: TGTGCCAGCAGCCCTCGAGGACTAGCGGGAGTCACAGATACGCAGTATTTT.

The chain carries TRBV7-8 and TRBJ2-1; TRBD1 aligns across 7 bases. CDR3 length equals 13 residues. Germline CDR1 reads SGHVS; CDR2 reads FQNEAQ. V gave up 5 bases and J gave up 6 bases; unmatched junction bases: 4. The CDR3 sequence: CASSRYRGNEQFF. The CDR3 DNA follows: TGTGCCAGCAGCCGTTACAGGGGCAATGAGCAGTTCTTC.

This clone was seen only a few times. This sequence joins TRBV5-8 and TRBJ2-1, with 8 bases lining up with TRBD2. The trim removed 4 bases at V and 3 bases at J, leaving 3 bases unmatched. The CDR3 consists of 14 residues. The germline V gene has CDR1 SGHTS and CDR2 YDEGEE. The CDR3 protein is CASSRTSSYNEQFF. CDR3 nucleotide sequence: TGTGCCAGCAGCCGGACTAGCAGCTACAATGAGCAGTTCTTC. Full variable domain (rest looked up from reference TRBV5-8 and TRBJ2-1): EAGVTQSPTHLIKTRGQQATLRCSPISGHTSVYWYQQALGLGLQFLLWYDEGEERNRGNFPPRFSGRQFPNYSSELNVNALELEDSALYLCASSRTSSYNEQFFGPGTRLTVL.

This sequence joins TRBV6-5 and TRBJ1-2, with unresolved D. CDR1 and CDR2 from the germline V gene are MNHEY and SVGAGI. Trimming removed 4 bases at V and 5 bases at J, with 11 bases between. The CDR3 is made up of 13 amino acids. The chain's CDR3 is CASSLEGSYGYTF. CDR3 bases: TGTGCCAGCAGTTTGGAGGGATCGTATGGCTACACCTTC.

The gene calls are TRBV7-2 and TRBJ2-7, with 8 bases matching TRBD1. The ends lost 5 bases at V and 5 bases at J; junction bases unmatched: 5. The CDR3 has 13 residues. Germline CDR1 and CDR2: SGHTA and FQGNSA. CDR3 protein: CASSRDRGHEQYF. The CDR3 coding sequence is TGTGCCAGCAGCCGTGACAGGGGCCACGAGCAGTACTTC.

The chain is built from TRBV27 and TRBJ1-5; D call uncertain. In germline, CDR1 is MNHEY, CDR2 SMNVEV (reference sequence). This CDR3 has 14 amino acids. The V gene lost 5 bases and the J gene lost 5 bases, with 13 bases spanning the gap. The CDR3 region has the DNA TGTGCCAGCAGTCCCAACCCCGGGTATCAGCCCCAGCATTTT. It specifies CASSPNPGYQPQHF.

J is TRBJ1-6 and V is TRBV30; no clear D gene. CDR1 and CDR2 from the germline V gene are GTSNPN and SVGIG (reference sequence). Trimming took off 3 bases at V and 7 bases at J, with 13 bases between the two ends. The CDR3 loop spans 14 amino acids. Here the CDR3 reads CAWSPIARNSPLHF. Here the CDR3 DNA reads TGTGCCTGGAGCCCCATTGCGCGGAATTCACCCCTCCACTTT. The full variable domain, in which reference TRBV30 and TRBJ1-6 provide the parts outside the CDR3, is SQTIHQWPATLVQPVGSPLSLECTVEGTSNPNLYWYRQAAGRGLQLLFYSVGIGQISSEVPQNLSASRPQDRQFILSSKKLLLSDSGFYLCAWSPIARNSPLHFGNGTRLTVT.

V and J are TRBV6-6 and TRBJ2-2, with unresolved D. Germline loops: CDR1 MNHNY, CDR2 SVGAGI (reference sequence). The V end was cut by 4 bases, the J end by 5 bases, with 2 bases between. This CDR3 has 11 residues. This CDR3 reads CASSSTGELFF. CDR3 in DNA: TGTGCCAGCAGTTCTACCGGGGAGCTGTTTTTT.

The rearrangement uses TRBV10-3 and TRBJ2-1; 7 nucleotides match TRBD1. This CDR3 is built from 13 residues. From germline, CDR1 is ENHRY and CDR2 SYGVKD. V lost 5 bases and J lost 6; bases outside the gene matches: 4. As DNA, the CDR3 is TGTGCCATCAGTTCCGACAGGGCCAATGAGCAGTTCTTC. It specifies CAISSDRANEQFF.

The chain uses TRBV9 and TRBJ2-1, with D unresolved. CDR3 length: 14 residues. Per germline, CDR1 SGDLS and CDR2 YYNGEE. Trimming left V 3 bases short and J 6 bases short, with 13 bases between. The DNA for the CDR3 is TGTGCCAGCAGCGGAGATTATCCCGTCAATGAGCAGTTCTTC. Translation: CASSGDYPVNEQFF.

The V call is TRBV28, the J call TRBJ1-2, with unresolved D. CDR1 MDHEN and CDR2 SYDVKM come from the germline V gene. This CDR3 spans 14 amino acids. The V gene lost 7 bases and the J gene lost 8 bases, with 20 bases spanning the gap. Written as DNA, the CDR3 is TGTGCCAGCACCCCGCGATCCGATGGTTGGGGCTACACCTTC. Translating it yields CASTPRSDGWGYTF.

The table lists this clone with a count of one. This chain joins TRBV19 and TRBJ1-2, with 7 bases fitting TRBD1. Germline CDR1 reads LNHDA; CDR2 reads SQIVND (reference sequence). The V and J ends lost 5 bases and 3 bases, in that order; junction bases with no gene match: 3. The CDR3 has 13 amino acids. CDR3 sequence reads: CASSRTGDYGYTF. The CDR3 DNA reads TGTGCCAGTAGTCGGACAGGTGACTATGGCTACACCTTC.